The 2 T cell receptor beta chains presented below share a single source sample, sequenced in a study of T-cell memory formation after mild COVID-19. From the 5' RACE reads, TCRdb called clonotypes with MiXCR, one entry per CDR3 protein. This table has some 180,000 distinct CDR3 sequences, roughly 13% appearing once. The sequenced sample was PBMCs or a T cell subset sorted from them (not recorded which). These receptors were obtained from a man between 18 and 35 years old who had mild COVID-19 (a few samples of this study predate the infection). Cell type and time point are not known.

V gene TRBV20-1 combines with J gene TRBJ1-5; D perhaps matches TRBD1 (6 bases). Germline lookup yields CDR1 DFQATT and CDR2 SNEGSKA (reference sequence). This CDR3 comprises 13 residues. Trimming cost V 3 bases and J 6 bases, with 12 bases left between them. DNA of the CDR3: TGCAGTGCTAGGGAAACAGGGAGTCAGCCCCAGCATTTT. This gives the protein CSARETGSQPQHF.

This clonotype was found a few times. One end of the junction varies from germline; a read error may be responsible. This sequence joins TRBV5-1 and TRBJ2-1, with D possibly matching TRBD1 (6 bases). Germline CDR1 and CDR2: SGHRS and YFSETQ. This CDR3 contains 16 residues. The CDR3: CASSPEAPGVYIEQFF. The CDR3 bases are TGCGCCAGCAGCCCGGAGGCGCCAGGGGTGTACATTGAGCAGTTCTTC.